This passage covers 23 T cell receptor beta chains from one sample sequenced in a study of T cells after yellow fever vaccination. TCRdb used MiXCR to reprocess the 5' RACE reads, holding one entry per CDR3 protein. This table holds 250,000 to 350,000 distinct CDR3 sequences, 8.5% to 10% found once. The source was CD4+ T cells sorted from PBMCs, collected 5 days after the yellow fever booster vaccination. Source of these receptors: a man between 18 and 35 years old who received the YFV17D yellow fever vaccine.

This clonotype came up many times. V usage is TRBV7-8 and J usage is TRBJ1-1; 9 bases map to TRBD1. This CDR3 is 14 amino acids long. CDR1 is SGHVS, CDR2 FQNEAQ, per germline. V lost 6 bases, J lost 1 base, and 3 bases stayed unmatched. This chain's CDR3 is CASSSGQGNTEAFF. In DNA, the CDR3 is TGTGCCAGCAGTTCGGGACAGGGGAACACTGAAGCTTTCTTT.

The chain recombines TRBV7-9 with TRBJ1-2, with unresolved D. Germline assignment: CDR1 SEHNR and CDR2 FQNEAQ (reference sequence). V lost 4 bases, J lost 2 bases, and 8 bases lay in between. The CDR3 contains 13 residues. The CDR3 loop reads CASSSRGNYGYTF. Written as DNA, the CDR3 is TGTGCCAGCAGCTCCCGGGGAAACTATGGCTACACCTTC.

The sample holds a few counts of this clonotype. This rearrangement joins TRBV4-3 to TRBJ2-7, with D maybe TRBD2 (6 bases). The V end lost 1 base, the J end lost 1 base, and 14 bases lay between the germline ends. The CDR3 length is 16 residues. Germline assignment: CDR1 LGHNA and CDR2 YSLEER. The DNA for the CDR3 is TGCGCCAGCAGCCAAGGGGGGGAGTGCCAGTCCTACGAGCAGTACGTC. This sequence encodes CASSQGGECQSYEQYV.

This clonotype occurred many times. V and J are TRBV4-3 and TRBJ1-2; D perhaps matches TRBD1 (5 bases). Per the germline V gene, CDR1 is LGHNA and CDR2 is YSLEER. This CDR3 contains 16 residues. Trimming shortened V by 0 bases and J by 3 bases, and 14 bases separated the two germline ends. CDR3 nucleotide sequence: TGCGCCAGCAGCCAAGATTATCTCCGGGGCGACTATGGCTACACCTTC. Translated, it gives CASSQDYLRGDYGYTF.

This clonotype was observed a few times. This chain links TRBV10-3 with TRBJ2-3; D perhaps matches TRBD2 (5 bases). CDR1 is ENHRY, CDR2 SYGVKD, per germline. The CDR3 length is 14 residues. Trimming cost V 3 bases and J 4 bases, with 11 bases left between them. The CDR3: CAISDRTEADTQYF. For the CDR3, the DNA is TGTGCCATCAGTGACCGGACTGAAGCAGATACGCAGTATTTT.

The genes are TRBV19 and TRBJ1-2, with D tentatively TRBD1 (5 bases). V shed 4 bases and J shed 5 bases, with 8 bases lying between them. In germline, CDR1 is LNHDA, CDR2 SQIVND (reference sequence). CDR3 length equals 12 residues. The CDR3 sequence: CASSRAGYGYTF. CDR3 in DNA: TGTGCCAGTAGTAGGGCAGGGTATGGCTACACCTTC.

This clonotype was detected ten times or more. Compared with germline, one end of the junction differs, possibly owing to a read error. This sequence joins TRBV6-2 or TRBV6-3 and TRBJ2-1, with D hard to call. Per germline, CDR1 MNHEY and CDR2 SVGEGT. This CDR3 region has 12 residues. CDR3 DNA sequence: TGTGCCAGCAGCTACTCCTACAATGAGCAGTTCTTC. Translating gives CASSYSYNEQFF.

This clonotype has just a few counts. This chain connects TRBV11-2 to TRBJ2-1; 8 nucleotides agree with TRBD2. This CDR3 is 13 amino acids long. The trim removed 5 bases at V and 14 bases at J, leaving 11 bases unmatched. The germline gives CDR1 SGHAT, CDR2 FQNNGV. The CDR3 loop reads CASSLGRGGLEFF. In DNA, the CDR3 is TGTGCCAGCAGCCTAGGACGGGGGGGTTTGGAGTTCTTC. Using reference TRBV11-2 and TRBJ2-1 for the parts outside the CDR3, the full variable domain is EAGVAQSPRYKIIEKRQSVAFWCNPISGHATLYWYQQILGQGPKLLIQFQNNGVVDDSQLPKDRFSAERLKGVDSTLKIQPAKLEDSAVYLCASSLGRGGLEFFGPGTRLTVL.

On this clonotype: Germline and junction disagree at one end, which may indicate a read error. This chain uses TRBV6-2 or TRBV6-3 with TRBJ2-2, with 10 bases fitting TRBD2. The V gene's germline CDR1 is MNHEY and CDR2 SVGEGT. The CDR3 extends over 17 amino acids. The CDR3 nucleotides are TGTGCCAGCAGTTACTCCCGTAGCGGGGGGAACGCCGGGGAGCTGTTTTTT. This encodes CASSYSRSGGNAGELFF.

In its sample, this clonotype was seen a few times. The CDR3 DNA sequence: TGCAGTGCTAGAGCCCCCCGGTCCCGGGGGTTAGATACGCAGTATTTT. This gives the protein CSARAPRSRGLDTQYF. The genes are TRBV20-1 and TRBJ2-3; weak D call: TRBD2 (6 bases). The CDR3 contains 16 residues. From germline, CDR1 is DFQATT and CDR2 SNEGSKA (reference sequence). V lost 1 base and J 5 bases, leaving 19 bases between the germline ends.

In its sample, this clonotype was seen a few times. The chain has TRBV5-1 and TRBJ2-3; D might be TRBD1 (6 bases). V gave up 7 bases and J gave up 4 bases, with 16 bases separating them. Looked up from germline, CDR1 is SGHRS and CDR2 is YFSETQ. CDR3 size: 14 residues. The CDR3 sequence is CASLDPQGADTQYF. The CDR3 nucleotides are TGCGCCAGCCTAGACCCACAGGGAGCAGATACGCAGTATTTT.

This clonotype was recorded at least ten times. The chain combines TRBV4-2 with TRBJ1-5, with 7 bases that match TRBD1. The ends lost 1 base at V and 5 bases at J; junction bases unmatched: 5. CDR3 length: 15 residues. Germline V gene lookup returns CDR1 LGHNA and CDR2 YNFKEQ. CDR3 DNA: TGTGCCAGCAGCCAAGGCGTAACAGGGGATCAGCCCCAGCATTTT. Protein product: CASSQGVTGDQPQHF.

This clonotype appeared a few times. The V call is TRBV20-1, the J call TRBJ2-7; 7 nucleotides line up with TRBD2. This CDR3 is built from 15 residues. V lost 1 base, J lost 2 bases, and 8 bases stayed unmatched. Germline CDR1 and CDR2: DFQATT and SNEGSKA (reference sequence). The chain's CDR3 is CSARVFGGGAYEQYF. DNA of the CDR3: TGCAGTGCTAGAGTATTTGGCGGGGGAGCCTACGAGCAGTACTTC.

There are a few counts of this clonotype. Germline and junction disagree at one end, which may indicate a read error. The CDR3 reads CASSYYGTGPPVARNIQYF. The CDR3 region has the DNA TGTGCCAGCAGTTACTACGGGACAGGCCCACCGGTGGCCAGAAACATTCAGTACTTC. The V call is TRBV6-5, the J call TRBJ2-4; 8 bases match TRBD1. Per the germline V gene, CDR1 is MNHEY and CDR2 is SVGAGI. CDR3 size: 19 residues.

The chain links TRBV7-9 to TRBJ2-3, with 9 bases identical to TRBD2. Trimming removed 3 bases from V and 1 base from J; junction bases left unmatched: 5. The CDR3 is made up of 16 amino acids. The germline V gene encodes CDR1 SEHNR and CDR2 FQNEAQ (reference sequence). The CDR3 DNA is TGTGCCAGCAGCTTGTTTAGGACTAGCGGCACAGATACGCAGTATTTT. It yields the protein CASSLFRTSGTDTQYF.

This clonotype was counted many times. The rearrangement joins TRBV4-3 to TRBJ1-2; D perhaps matches TRBD1 (5 bases). The germline CDR1 and CDR2 sequences are LGHNA and YSLEER. This CDR3 is built from 13 residues. Trimming shortened V by 0 bases and J by 5 bases, and 7 bases separated the two germline ends. The CDR3 loop reads CASSQDRGYGYTF. Written as DNA, the CDR3 is TGCGCCAGCAGCCAAGATCGGGGGTATGGCTACACCTTC.

As for this clonotype: A much larger clonotype is one base distant, so this may be a read error. The chain carries TRBV5-4 and TRBJ2-2; D is unclear. This CDR3 region has 15 residues. CDR1 SGHNT and CDR2 YYREEE come from the germline V gene (reference sequence). For the CDR3, the DNA is TGTGCCAGCAGCCGGCGAGAAAGTTACACCTGGGAGCTGTTTTTT. Translating it yields CASSRRESYTWELFF. Complete variable domain (other parts from reference TRBV5-4 and TRBJ2-2): ETGVTQSPTHLIKTRGQQVTLRCSSQSGHNTVSWYQQALGQGPQFIFQYYREEENGRGNFPPRFSGLQFPNYSSELNVNALELDDSALYLCASSRRESYTWELFFGEGSRLTVL.

The chain carries TRBV5-1 and TRBJ2-3, with 8 nucleotides matching TRBD1. The CDR3 consists of 16 residues. Germline V gives CDR1 SGHRS, CDR2 YFSETQ. The V and J ends lost 2 bases and 0 bases, in that order; junction bases with no gene match: 5. CDR3 sequence (DNA): TGCGCCAGCAGCTTCCCAGGGGGCGGGAGCACAGATACGCAGTATTTT. Translation: CASSFPGGGSTDTQYF.

This chain connects TRBV7-9 to TRBJ2-5; 10 bases align to TRBD1. Germline V gene sequence: CDR1 SEHNR, CDR2 FQNEAQ (reference sequence). With 1 base clipped from V and 1 base from J, the junction kept 3 bases outside the gene matches. CDR3 length: 16 amino acids. The CDR3 DNA reads as TGTGCCAGCAGCTTAGGGGACAGGGGTCCCCAAGAGACCCAGTACTTC. Amino acid sequence: CASSLGDRGPQETQYF.

This clonotype was found a few times. The rearrangement uses TRBV5-3 and TRBJ2-5; 8 nucleotides line up with TRBD2. TRBV5-3 is noted as an ORF with a role that remains uncertain. This CDR3 comprises 13 residues. The V and J ends lost 7 bases and 7 bases, in that order; junction bases with no gene match: 9. In DNA form, the CDR3 reads TGTGCCAGAGATGGTAGCGGGGTCCTGACCCAGTACTTC. This codes for CARDGSGVLTQYF.

The sample holds many counts of this clonotype. The rearrangement joins TRBV18 to TRBJ1-5; no reliable D call. Deletions cut 1 base from V and 4 bases from J, with 5 bases between. CDR1 KGHSH and CDR2 LQKENI come from the germline V gene. The CDR3 runs to 13 residues. CDR3 sequence: CASSPQVNQPQHF. Here the CDR3 DNA reads TGTGCCAGCTCACCACAGGTGAATCAGCCCCAGCATTTT.

This clonotype was counted at least ten times. The chain joins TRBV5-1 to TRBJ2-3; D is uncertain. V was shortened by 0 bases and J by 2 bases, with 10 bases between the two germline ends. Germline V gene sequence: CDR1 SGHRS, CDR2 YFSETQ. The length of the CDR3 is 15 residues. The CDR3 bases are TGCGCCAGCAGCTTGGATCCGGGTTCCACAGATACGCAGTATTTT. This codes for CASSLDPGSTDTQYF.

This clonotype occurred many times. The CDR3 here is CASRGGTNTGELFF. As DNA, the CDR3 is TGTGCCAGTAGGGGTGGAACGAACACCGGGGAGCTGTTTTTT. This chain links TRBV19 with TRBJ2-2; D ambiguous. Trimming cost V 6 bases and J 0 bases, with 8 bases left between them. CDR3 length: 14 amino acids. Germline lookup yields CDR1 LNHDA and CDR2 SQIVND (reference sequence).